This TCR beta chain is from a study of T-cell memory formation after mild COVID-19. Trimming stripped 6 bases from V and 5 bases from J, with 10 bases between. Germline V gives CDR1 SQVTM, CDR2 ANQGSEA. The CDR3 covers 12 residues. Using its own MiXCR run on the 5' RACE reads, TCRdb lists one record per CDR3 protein. The sample consists of over 150,000 distinct CDR3 sequences, around 21% of them appearing once. The origin of this receptor is an adult woman who had mild COVID-19 (a few samples of this study predate the infection). Cell type and time point are not known. The material sequenced was PBMCs or a T cell subset sorted from them (not recorded which). The chain combines TRBV29-1 with TRBJ1-4; D possibly corresponds to TRBD1 (6 bases). The CDR3 sequence is CSVGGRNEKLFF. The CDR3 bases are TGCAGCGTAGGGGGGCGGAATGAAAAACTGTTTTTT.